This TCR beta chain was sequenced in a study of T cells in localized non-small cell lung cancer (dated by TCRdb to the early 2020s). About the investigation overall: T cell repertoires of 200 to 250 early-stage NSCLC patients were analyzed, with tumors being compared against uninvolved tumor-adjacent lungs. The cohort consisted of approximately 240 treatment-naive NSCLC patients whose localized lung tumors had been resected. A mean age of approximately 66 years was recorded for the NSCLC patients, of whom 129 were male and 95 to 110 were female. General study outcomes and caveats: Longer overall survival was associated with higher blood T cell density, whereas shorter survival was associated with higher adjacent-lung clonality. The highest T cell clonality was observed in uninvolved tumor-adjacent lung, where clonality exceeded that of tumor, suggesting that antigenic responses were more focused in uninvolved tumor-adjacent lung. Because multi-region sequencing of the tumors was not done, intratumor heterogeneity could not be ruled out. A median of 57 of the top 100 tumor clones were detected in paired uninvolved adjacent lung, and approximately 28 of these tumor clones were also found among the top 100 clones of the paired uninvolved adjacent lung. Because the study design was exploratory, TCR variables were selected using unadjusted p-values without false-discovery rate correction.

On this clone: Its binding antigen is unknown. Nothing much larger sits one base from this clone, and base qualities are not available.

CDR1 and CDR2, per the germline V gene (reference sequence), are SGHNT and YYREEE. The junction shows trimming of 2 bases on V and 11 bases on J, plus 13 bases between the germline ends. Spanning cysteine to phenylalanine, the CDR3 consists of 12 amino acids. Of all the DNA, just the CDR3 is kept, 36 bases in frame from base 1. The immunoSEQ Assay was used to sequence TCR beta CDR3 regions from DNA. The paper's processing steps were these. T cell density was computed as TCR beta template counts normalized to usable DNA estimated by amplifying housekeeping genes. Richness was estimated using the preseqR package, with extrapolation to 400,000 templates for PBMC samples and to 120,000 templates for tissue samples. Clonality was defined as one minus Pielou's evenness. Differential abundance testing on productive amino-acid clonotypes, with a minimum total count of 5 and an alpha of 0.1, was used to identify tissue-enriched TCRs. Repertoire overlap between compartments was quantified with the Jaccard Index and Morisita Overlap Index. GLIPH grouped TCR beta CDR3s together with public tetramer-defined viral CDR3s, and a viral motif had to include at least three viral sequences and also show V-gene enrichment. TCRdb took this table from immuneACCESS and kept in-frame rearrangements with V and J called. Such tables lack part of the clones; where checked against another copy, unresolved V genes explain under half of the gap, and the rest is unexplained. V, J and clone size derive from that table, while D and trimming were established from the DNA sequence. Recorded for this sample are approximately 40,000 clones; around 85% of them occurred a single time. Jointly, the top ten make up about 6% of the sample.

At diagnosis, peripheral blood, uninvolved tumor-adjacent lung and tumor were collected and stored as a combination of fresh-frozen and FFPE material. For TCR repertoire profiling, blood samples were analyzed in the form of peripheral blood mononuclear cells. This specimen was peripheral blood, taken before any cancer treatment. The sequence derives from a man aged 40-75 years with stage I lung adenocarcinoma. Here the chain combines TRBV5-4 and TRBJ1-1, with the D segment identity uncertain. The CDR3 loop reads CASSFDIGFAFF. The bases read TGTGCCAGCAGCTTTGATATAGGGTTCGCTTTCTTT.